This T cell receptor (beta chain) came from a study of T cells after yellow fever vaccination. Overall study findings and caveats: Overall, a small share of clonotypes was seen in both CD4 and CD8 compartments. When the response was secondary, it was weaker but reached its peak faster, day 5 versus 15. Most primary-vaccination clones recurred post-booster (roughly 96% CD4, around 88% CD8).

The sample holds many counts of this clonotype. The antigen remains unidentified. Template switching with 5'RACE generated the TCR cDNA and added a universal primer site and UMIs. TCRdb redid the calling of the 5' RACE reads with MiXCR, one entry per CDR3 protein. The sample includes about 340,000 distinct CDR3 sequences, more than 8.5% of them seen just once. The V gene lost 4 bases and the J gene lost 2 bases, with 12 bases spanning the gap. Germline CDR1 is MGHRA and CDR2 is YSYEKL. There are 14 residues in the CDR3. The specimen was PBMCs, collected on the day of the first yellow fever vaccination. The clonotype originates from a young man who received the YFV17D yellow fever vaccine. V usage is TRBV4-1 and J usage is TRBJ2-7, with D possibly being TRBD1 (6 bases). The CDR3 sequence is CASSRDRNTYEQYF. CDR3 nucleotides: TGCGCCAGCAGCCGAGACAGGAATACCTACGAGCAGTACTTC.